This TCR beta chain was identified during a study of T cells in Graves' hyperthyroidism and ophthalmopathy. About the research overall: Any treatment followed the collection of peripheral blood at initial diagnosis.

On this clonotype: Antigen unknown.

RNA transcripts yielded amplified TCR beta CDR3 regions. RT-PCR in the first round (using the HTBI primer set) targeted the TCR CDR3. One entry per CDR3 protein, called by TCRdb with MiXCR from the multiplex PCR reads. The sample lists hundreds of thousands of distinct CDR3 sequences; over 12% were seen once. Overall study findings and caveats: The majority of expanded thyroid clonotypes above 0.001 also appeared in blood.

V lost 0 bases and J 5 bases, leaving 10 bases between the germline ends. The CDR3 sequence is 14 residues long. The germline V gene encodes CDR1 LGHNA and CDR2 YSLEER. Used for diagnoses were clinical symptoms, serum thyroxine and TRAb, thyroid ultrasound and orbital computed tomography. The source is a woman in her thirties or forties with Graves' ophthalmopathy. The sequenced sample was blood. The chain links TRBV4-3 to TRBJ2-5; no clear D. CDR3 nucleotides: TGCGCCAGCAGCCAAGAACCCGGACGCGAGACCCAGTACTTC. Translating gives CASSQEPGRETQYF.